What follows are 3 T cell receptor beta chains derived from one specimen sequenced in a study of blood T cells in healthy people across ages. Next came a second PCR, run for about 7 to 12 cycles, which used a sample-barcoded 5' primer along with a J-beta primer mix. TCRdb independently ran MiXCR on the 5' RACE reads; one entry per CDR3 protein. This repertoire shows some 1.8 million distinct CDR3 sequences, about two fifths found once; its top ten account for 23%. The sample was blood. The receptors were gathered from a human donor in good health.

This clonotype was picked up a small number of times. The chain uses TRBV3-1 and TRBJ1-2; D uncertain. Trimming left V 2 bases short and J 2 bases short, with 9 bases between. There are 14 residues in the CDR3. CDR1 and CDR2 (germline): LGHDT, YNNKEL (reference sequence). CDR3 residues: CASSQRAANYGYTF. As DNA, the CDR3 is TGTGCCAGCAGCCAAAGGGCCGCGAACTATGGCTACACCTTC.

The chain links TRBV7-2 to TRBJ2-3; the D is unclear. The CDR3 runs 14 residues. CDR1 and CDR2 from the germline V gene are SGHTA and FQGNSA. V was clipped by 5 bases and J by 5 bases, with 14 bases between them. The CDR3: CASSIRPLLDTQYF. The CDR3 region has the DNA TGTGCCAGCAGCATAAGGCCCCTCCTAGATACGCAGTATTTT.

The J gene is TRBJ1-3, the V gene TRBV4-2; D uncertain. From germline, CDR1 is LGHNA and CDR2 YNFKEQ. The CDR3 length is 15 residues. Trimming took 1 base from V and 0 from J, leaving 7 bases between them. The CDR3 loop is CASSQGHFSGNTIYF. The CDR3, as DNA: TGTGCCAGCAGCCAAGGACATTTCTCTGGAAACACCATATATTTT.